There are a few counts of the clone carrying this T cell receptor (beta chain). CDR3 size: 17 residues. The trim removed 0 bases at V and 7 bases at J, leaving 11 bases unmatched. Germline V lookup: CDR1 SGHRS, CDR2 YFSETQ. Template switching with 5'RACE generated the TCR cDNA and added a universal primer site and UMIs. MiXCR, run by TCRdb on the 5' RACE reads, gives a single entry per CDR3 protein. This table holds 250,000 to 400,000 distinct CDR3 sequences, 4% to 5.5% found once. This sample stems from a study of T cells after yellow fever vaccination. Sequenced material: PBMCs, taken 15 days after the yellow fever booster vaccination. The clonotype comes from a man aged 18 to 29 who received the YFV17D yellow fever vaccine. The rearrangement uses TRBV5-1 and TRBJ1-4; 8 nucleotides line up with TRBD1. This CDR3 reads CASSLGEPGGAAEKLFF. CDR3 nucleotide sequence: TGCGCCAGCAGCTTGGGCGAGCCAGGGGGCGCGGCTGAAAAACTGTTTTTT.